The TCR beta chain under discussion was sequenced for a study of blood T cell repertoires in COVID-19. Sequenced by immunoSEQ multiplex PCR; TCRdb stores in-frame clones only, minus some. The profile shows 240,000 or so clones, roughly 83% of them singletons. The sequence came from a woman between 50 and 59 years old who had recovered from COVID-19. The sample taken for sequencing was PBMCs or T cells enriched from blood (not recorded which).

Here the CDR3 reads CSVLSGGEQYF. The CDR3, as DNA: TGCAGCGTTTTAAGCGGCGGCGAGCAGTACTTC. The chain carries TRBV29-1 and TRBJ2-7; tentative D call: TRBD2 (5 bases). This CDR3 is built from 11 residues. Trimming pared 5 bases from V and 6 bases from J, leaving 11 bases between. Per germline, CDR1 SQVTM and CDR2 ANQGSEA.